These 12 T cell receptor beta chains came from one sample sequenced in a study of beta chain features in type 1 diabetes. Expressed TCRB transcripts got sequenced, as all isolated RNA was reverse transcribed. Generated by immunoSEQ multiplex PCR, the TCRdb table keeps only in-frame clones and is missing some. The data contain about 900,000 clones, about a sixth of them singletons. The sample taken for sequencing was naive CD4+ T cells from blood. The receptors come from a woman under 30 in good health.

V usage is TRBV27 and J usage is TRBJ2-7; perhaps TRBD1 as D (5 bases). Trimming left V 3 bases short and J 0 bases short, with 12 bases between. From germline, CDR1 is MNHEY and CDR2 SMNVEV (reference sequence). This CDR3 is 15 amino acids long. CDR3 region: CASSFGLGLSYEQYF. DNA of the CDR3: TGTGCCAGCAGTTTTGGGCTGGGGCTCTCCTACGAGCAGTACTTC.

This chain joins TRBV7-2 and TRBJ2-3; tentatively, D is TRBD2 (7 bases). Looked up from germline, CDR1 is SGHTA and CDR2 is FQGNSA. Trimming shortened V by 5 bases and J by 5 bases, and 17 bases separated the two germline ends. The CDR3 runs to 15 residues. The CDR3 is CASSPWGGLGDTQYF. In DNA form, the CDR3 reads TGTGCCAGCAGCCCCTGGGGGGGGCTCGGAGATACGCAGTATTTT.

This clone was seen a handful of times. V usage is TRBV7-9 and J usage is TRBJ2-2; 13 nucleotides align to TRBD2. There are 16 residues in the CDR3. Germline V gene data show CDR1 as SEHNR and CDR2 as FQNEAQ (reference sequence). The V gene end was trimmed by 5 bases and the J gene end by 6 bases; junction bases not matched to a gene: 6. CDR3 protein: CASSPQGLAGPGELFF. The CDR3 DNA follows: TGTGCCAGCAGCCCTCAGGGACTAGCGGGACCCGGGGAGCTGTTTTTT.

This sequence joins TRBV7-9 and TRBJ2-7; 12 nucleotides align to TRBD1. The CDR3 has 15 residues. Germline CDR1 is SEHNR and CDR2 is FQNEAQ (reference sequence). The ends lost 5 bases at V and 3 bases at J; junction bases unmatched: 5. The CDR3 nucleotides are TGTGCCAGCAGCGTGGGACAGGGGGCTATCTACGAGCAGTACTTC. Protein: CASSVGQGAIYEQYF.

This clone occurred a few times. This sequence joins TRBV6-5 and TRBJ2-7; 12 nucleotides align to TRBD2. The CDR3 runs to 14 residues. The ends lost 8 bases at V and 5 bases at J; junction bases unmatched: 7. The germline gives CDR1 MNHEY, CDR2 SVGAGI. CDR3 nucleotide sequence: TGTGCCAGCGGCTCGGGACTAGCGGGCCACGAGCAGTACTTC. Amino acid sequence: CASGSGLAGHEQYF.

This clone was seen only a few times. Other DNA sequences in this sample translate to the same CDR3. This chain connects TRBV28 to TRBJ2-5; the D gene is possibly TRBD2 (6 bases). Per germline, CDR1 MDHEN and CDR2 SYDVKM. Trimming removed 3 bases at V and 1 base at J, with 6 bases between. The CDR3 contains 13 residues. In nucleotides, the CDR3 is TGTGCCAGCAGTTTGGGGGGCCAAGAGACCCAGTACTTC. Its protein product is CASSLGGQETQYF.

V and J are TRBV7-9 and TRBJ1-4; 7 bases agree with TRBD1. CDR1 is SEHNR and CDR2 is FQNEAQ in the germline V gene (reference sequence). The J segment lost 5 bases and the V segment lost 8 bases, leaving 5 bases of the junction unmatched. The CDR3 sequence is 13 residues long. The CDR3 DNA sequence: TGTGCCAGCGGGGACAGAAGGAATGAAAAACTGTTTTTT. Its protein is CASGDRRNEKLFF.

The table lists this clone with a few counts. This chain links TRBV7-8 with TRBJ2-7; D may be TRBD1 or TRBD2 (6 bases each). Germline CDR1 reads SGHVS; CDR2 reads FQNEAQ. This CDR3 has 15 residues. V lost 1 base and J 2 bases, leaving 12 bases between the germline ends. CDR3 coding DNA: TGTGCCAGCAGCTTAGTTCGGGGGCTTCCCTACGAGCAGTACTTC. Translation: CASSLVRGLPYEQYF.

V usage is TRBV25-1 and J usage is TRBJ2-1; 8 nucleotides match TRBD1. Losses at the gene ends were 5 bases for V and 4 bases for J; bases not matched to a gene: 7. The CDR3 is 15 amino acids. Germline CDR1 MGHDK, CDR2 SYGVNS. CDR3 bases: TGTGCCAGCAGTCTTTCCGGGACAGGTTACAATGAGCAGTTCTTC. As protein: CASSLSGTGYNEQFF.

The V and J genes are TRBV9 and TRBJ1-5, with a weak D call TRBD1 (5 bases). CDR3 size: 19 residues. The V gene's germline CDR1 is SGDLS and CDR2 YYNGEE. The germline V and J ends were trimmed by 5 bases and 5 bases, with 29 bases remaining between them. CDR3 sequence reads: CASRKPSNPLTDSDQPQHF. Written as DNA, the CDR3 is TGTGCCAGCAGGAAACCCAGTAACCCGTTGACAGACAGCGATCAGCCCCAGCATTTT.

V is TRBV10-1 and J is TRBJ2-5; D gene unclear. This CDR3 has 14 amino acids. V dropped 8 bases and J dropped 6 bases, with 19 bases sitting between them. CDR1 and CDR2 from the germline V gene are WNHNN and SYGVQD (reference sequence). DNA for the CDR3: TGCGCCAGCGGGCGGCATCTGATCGCGAAGACCCAGTACTTC. Encoded protein: CASGRHLIAKTQYF.

The V and J genes are TRBV5-1 and TRBJ2-1, with 13 bases matching TRBD2. CDR1 is SGHRS, CDR2 YFSETQ, per germline. The length of the CDR3 is 18 residues. Losses at the gene ends were 2 bases for V and 4 bases for J; bases not matched to a gene: 9. The CDR3 protein is CASSFGGTSGRGYNEQFF. The CDR3 bases are TGCGCCAGCAGCTTCGGCGGTACTAGCGGGAGGGGGTACAATGAGCAGTTCTTC.